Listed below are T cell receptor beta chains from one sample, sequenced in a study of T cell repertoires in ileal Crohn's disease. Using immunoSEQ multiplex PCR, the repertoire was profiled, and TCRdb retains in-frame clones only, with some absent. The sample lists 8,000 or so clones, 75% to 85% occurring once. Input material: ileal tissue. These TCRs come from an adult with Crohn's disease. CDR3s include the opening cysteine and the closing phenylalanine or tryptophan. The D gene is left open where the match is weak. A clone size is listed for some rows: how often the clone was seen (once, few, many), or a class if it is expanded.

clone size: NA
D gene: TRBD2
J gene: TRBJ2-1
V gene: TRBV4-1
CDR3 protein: CASSQDLTRVTSDYNEQFF
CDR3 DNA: TGCGCCAGCAGCCAAGATTTAACAAGGGTGACTAGCGACTACAATGAGCAGTTCTTC

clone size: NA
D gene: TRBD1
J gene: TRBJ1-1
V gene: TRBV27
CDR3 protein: CASSPRPPGQGRTEAFF
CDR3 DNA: TGTGCCAGCAGTCCACGCCCCCCGGGACAGGGACGCACTGAAGCTTTCTTT

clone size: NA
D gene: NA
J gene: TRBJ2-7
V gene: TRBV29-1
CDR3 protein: CSAKISGVQGLEQYF
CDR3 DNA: TGCAGCGCCAAAATTTCGGGGGTCCAAGGCTTGGAGCAGTACTTC

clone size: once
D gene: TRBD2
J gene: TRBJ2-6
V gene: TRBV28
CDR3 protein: CASSPGLAGGRPGANVLTF
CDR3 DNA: TGTGCCAGCAGCCCTGGACTAGCGGGAGGGAGGCCTGGGGCCAACGTCCTGACTTTC

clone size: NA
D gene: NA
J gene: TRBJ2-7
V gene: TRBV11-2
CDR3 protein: CASSSSGVYEQYF
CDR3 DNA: TGTGCCAGCAGCTCCTCTGGGGTTTACGAGCAGTACTTC

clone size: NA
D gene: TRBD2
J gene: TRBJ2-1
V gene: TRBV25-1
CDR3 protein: CASSPRLAGGMYHEQFF
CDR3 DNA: TGTGCCAGCAGCCCTCGGCTAGCGGGAGGTATGTACCATGAGCAGTTCTTC

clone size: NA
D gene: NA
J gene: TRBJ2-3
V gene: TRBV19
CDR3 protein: CASSISRVTDTQYF
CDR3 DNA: TGTGCCAGTAGTATTAGTAGGGTCACAGATACGCAGTATTTT

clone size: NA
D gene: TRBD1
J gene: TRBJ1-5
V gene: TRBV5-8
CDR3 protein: CASSFYVRQGGQPQHF
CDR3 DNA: TGTGCCAGCAGCTTTTATGTTAGACAGGGAGGTCAGCCCCAGCATTTT

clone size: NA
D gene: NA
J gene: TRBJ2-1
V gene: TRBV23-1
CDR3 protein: CASSPGSGRDLYNEQFF
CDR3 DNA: TGCGCCAGCAGCCCAGGGTCCGGCCGTGACCTCTACAATGAGCAGTTCTTC

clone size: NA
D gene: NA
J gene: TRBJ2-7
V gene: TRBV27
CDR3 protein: CASSPGAYEQYF
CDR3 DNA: TGTGCCAGCAGTCCCGGGGCCTACGAGCAGTACTTC

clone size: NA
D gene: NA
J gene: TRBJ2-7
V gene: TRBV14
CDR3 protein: CASSQKGAREQYF
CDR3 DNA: TGTGCCAGCAGCCAAAAGGGAGCGAGGGAGCAGTACTTC

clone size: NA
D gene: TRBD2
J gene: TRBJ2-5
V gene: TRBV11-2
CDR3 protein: CASSLGALADQETQYF
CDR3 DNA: TGTGCCAGCAGCTTAGGCGCACTAGCGGACCAAGAGACCCAGTACTTC

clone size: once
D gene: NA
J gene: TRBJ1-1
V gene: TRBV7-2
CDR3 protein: CASRPDTGREAFF
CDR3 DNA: TGTGCCAGCAGACCAGACACAGGGAGAGAAGCTTTCTTT

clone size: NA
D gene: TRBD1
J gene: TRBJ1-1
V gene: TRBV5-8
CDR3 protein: CASSYGQGASEAFF
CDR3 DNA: TGTGCCAGCAGCTACGGACAGGGGGCCAGTGAAGCTTTCTTT